This T cell receptor beta chain came from a study of T-cell reconstitution after alpha-beta-depleted transplantation in children. Unique molecular identifiers were incorporated during preparation of the TCRbeta library. Each CDR3 protein is one row after TCRdb ran MiXCR on the PCR reads. This table holds 450,000 to 600,000 distinct CDR3 sequences, about 10% found once. Study findings and constraints: There were some patients whose high TCRbeta diversity at day 60 came from surviving recipient T cells and thymic progenitors. Most T-cell counts and diversity one year after the transplant came from T cells that were newly produced. About two months after transplant, alpha-beta T cells reportedly came from several hundred expanded graft clones.

Germline trimming cut 1 base from V and 3 bases from J; bases unmatched to any gene: 3. From germline, CDR1 is LGHNT and CDR2 FRNRAP. The CDR3 is made up of 16 amino acids. Many counts were recorded for this clonotype. What it recognizes is unknown. V gene TRBV12-5 combines with J gene TRBJ2-1; 10 positions agree with TRBD2. The TCR originated in a child aged 2 to 10 with inherited bone marrow failure, due to receive a stem cell transplant. This sample comprised PBMCs, obtained before TCRalphabeta/CD19-depleted stem cell transplant. CDR3 DNA sequence: TGTGCTAGTGGTTTGGATTCTAGCGGGGGCTACAATGAGCAGTTCTTC. This gives the protein CASGLDSSGGYNEQFF.